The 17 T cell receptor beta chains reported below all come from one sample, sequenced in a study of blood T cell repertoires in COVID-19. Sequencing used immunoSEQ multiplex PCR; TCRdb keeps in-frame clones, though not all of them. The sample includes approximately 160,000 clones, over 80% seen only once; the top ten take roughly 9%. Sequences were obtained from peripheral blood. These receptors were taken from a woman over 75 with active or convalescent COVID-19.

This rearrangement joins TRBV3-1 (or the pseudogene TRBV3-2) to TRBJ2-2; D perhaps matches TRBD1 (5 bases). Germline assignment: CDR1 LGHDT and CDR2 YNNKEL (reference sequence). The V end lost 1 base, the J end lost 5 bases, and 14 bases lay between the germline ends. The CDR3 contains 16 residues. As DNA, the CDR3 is TGTGCCAGCAGCCAAGGAAGGGGTTTGAGAACCGGGGAGCTGTTTTTT. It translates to CASSQGRGLRTGELFF.

In nucleotides, the CDR3 is TGTGCCAAACGGGAGGCAGGGCTCTATGGCTACACCTTC. This codes for CAKREAGLYGYTF. V gene TRBV2 combines with J gene TRBJ1-2, with a weak D call TRBD1 (5 bases). CDR1 and CDR2 (germline): SNHLY, FYNNEI. Trimming cost V 10 bases and J 4 bases, with 16 bases left between them. The CDR3 has 13 residues.

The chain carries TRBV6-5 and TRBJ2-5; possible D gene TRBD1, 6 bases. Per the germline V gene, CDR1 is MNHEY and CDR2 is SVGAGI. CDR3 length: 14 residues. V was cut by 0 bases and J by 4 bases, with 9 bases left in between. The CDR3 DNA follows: TGTGCCAGCAGTTACTCCCGCAGGGGAGAGACCCAGTACTTC. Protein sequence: CASSYSRRGETQYF.

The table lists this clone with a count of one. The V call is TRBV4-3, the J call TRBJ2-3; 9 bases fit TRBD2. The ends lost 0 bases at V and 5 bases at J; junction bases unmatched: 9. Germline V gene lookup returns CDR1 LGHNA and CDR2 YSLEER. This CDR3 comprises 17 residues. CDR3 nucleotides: TGCGCCAGCAGCCAAGATTTGGCGGGGGGGCCTGGAGATACGCAGTATTTT. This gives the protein CASSQDLAGGPGDTQYF.

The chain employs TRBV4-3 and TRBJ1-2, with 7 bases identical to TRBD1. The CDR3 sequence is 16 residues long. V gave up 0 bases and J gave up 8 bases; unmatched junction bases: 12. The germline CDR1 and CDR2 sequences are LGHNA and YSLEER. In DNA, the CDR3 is TGCGCCAGCAGCCAAGATAAGGCAGGGGGAGGTGGGGGCTACACCTTC. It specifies CASSQDKAGGGGGYTF.

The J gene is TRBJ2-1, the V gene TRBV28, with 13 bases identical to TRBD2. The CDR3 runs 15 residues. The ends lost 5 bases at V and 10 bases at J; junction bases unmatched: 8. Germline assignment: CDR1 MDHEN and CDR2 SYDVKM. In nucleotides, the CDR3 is TGTGCCAGCAGTATACTAGCGGGGGGGCCCGGGGAGCAGTTCTTC. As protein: CASSILAGGPGEQFF.

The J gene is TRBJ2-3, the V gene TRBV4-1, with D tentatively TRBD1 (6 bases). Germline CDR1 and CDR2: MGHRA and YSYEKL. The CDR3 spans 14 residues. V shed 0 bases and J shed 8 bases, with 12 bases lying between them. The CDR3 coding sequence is TGCGCCAGCAGCCAAGATCGGACAGCGCCTACGCAGTATTTT. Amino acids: CASSQDRTAPTQYF.

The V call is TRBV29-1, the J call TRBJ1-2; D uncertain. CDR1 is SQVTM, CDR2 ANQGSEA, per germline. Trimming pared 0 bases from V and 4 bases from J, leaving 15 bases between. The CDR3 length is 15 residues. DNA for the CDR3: TGCAGCGTTGAAGATCCTGAAAGAGGGCTCTATGGCTACACCTTC. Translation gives CSVEDPERGLYGYTF.

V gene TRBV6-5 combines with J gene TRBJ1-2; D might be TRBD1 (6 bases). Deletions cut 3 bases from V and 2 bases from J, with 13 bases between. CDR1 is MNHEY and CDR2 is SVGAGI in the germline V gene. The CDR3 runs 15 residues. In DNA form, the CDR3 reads TGTGCCAGCAGTTATCGGGGGGCTCAGAACTATGGCTACACCTTC. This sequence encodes CASSYRGAQNYGYTF.

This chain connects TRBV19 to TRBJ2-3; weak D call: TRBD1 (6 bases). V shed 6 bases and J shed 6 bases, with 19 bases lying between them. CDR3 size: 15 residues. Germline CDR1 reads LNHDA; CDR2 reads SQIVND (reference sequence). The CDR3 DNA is TGTGCCAGTAGGCCCGGACAGATCCTAATGGATACGCAGTATTTT. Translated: CASRPGQILMDTQYF.

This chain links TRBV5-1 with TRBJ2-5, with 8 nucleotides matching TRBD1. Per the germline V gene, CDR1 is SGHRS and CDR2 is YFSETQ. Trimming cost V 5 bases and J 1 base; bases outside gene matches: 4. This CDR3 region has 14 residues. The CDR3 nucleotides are TGCGCCAGCAGTAGGACAGGGAGCCAAGAGACCCAGTACTTC. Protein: CASSRTGSQETQYF.

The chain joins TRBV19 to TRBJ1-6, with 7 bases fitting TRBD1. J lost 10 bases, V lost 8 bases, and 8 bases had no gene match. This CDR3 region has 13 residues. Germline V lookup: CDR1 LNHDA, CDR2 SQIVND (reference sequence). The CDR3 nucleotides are TGTGCCAGTGGGGGACAGACGAGGTCACCCCTCCACTTT. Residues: CASGGQTRSPLHF.

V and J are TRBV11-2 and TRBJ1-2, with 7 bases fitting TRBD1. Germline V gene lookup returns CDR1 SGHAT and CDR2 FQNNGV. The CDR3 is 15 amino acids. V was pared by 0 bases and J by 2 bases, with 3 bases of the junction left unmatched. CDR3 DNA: TGTGCCAGCAGCTTAGACCCAGGGGGGAACTATGGCTACACCTTC. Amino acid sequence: CASSLDPGGNYGYTF.

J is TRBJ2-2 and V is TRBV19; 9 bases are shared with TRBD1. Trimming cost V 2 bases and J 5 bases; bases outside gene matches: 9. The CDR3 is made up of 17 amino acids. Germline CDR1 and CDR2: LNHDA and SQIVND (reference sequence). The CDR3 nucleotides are TGTGCCAGTAGTATACCCCCCCTGGGACAGGGAACCGGGGAGCTGTTTTTT. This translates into CASSIPPLGQGTGELFF. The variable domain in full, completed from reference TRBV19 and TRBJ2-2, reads DGGITQSPKYLFRKEGQNVTLSCEQNLNHDAMYWYRQDPGQGLRLIYYSQIVNDFQKGDIAEGYSVSREKKESFPLTVTSAQKNPTAFYLCASSIPPLGQGTGELFFGEGSRLTVL.

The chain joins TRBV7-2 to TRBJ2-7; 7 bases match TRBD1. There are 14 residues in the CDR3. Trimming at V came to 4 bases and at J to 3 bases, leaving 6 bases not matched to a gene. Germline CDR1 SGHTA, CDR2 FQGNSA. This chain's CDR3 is CASSSRDSYYEQYF. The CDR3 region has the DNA TGTGCCAGCAGCTCCCGGGACAGCTACTACGAGCAGTACTTC.

CDR3 bases: TGTGCCAGCTCACCAGACACTTTCAAAAACATTCAGTACTTC. It yields the protein CASSPDTFKNIQYF. This chain joins TRBV18 and TRBJ2-4; no clear D gene. V was trimmed by 2 bases and J by 3 bases, leaving 8 bases between them. The CDR3 runs 14 residues. CDR1 is KGHSH, CDR2 LQKENI, per germline. Using reference TRBV18 and TRBJ2-4 for the parts outside the CDR3, the full variable domain is NAGVMQNPRHLVRRRGQEARLRCSPMKGHSHVYWYRQLPEEGLKFMVYLQKENIIDESGMPKERFSAEFPKEGPSILRIQQVVRGDSAAYFCASSPDTFKNIQYFGAGTRLSVL.

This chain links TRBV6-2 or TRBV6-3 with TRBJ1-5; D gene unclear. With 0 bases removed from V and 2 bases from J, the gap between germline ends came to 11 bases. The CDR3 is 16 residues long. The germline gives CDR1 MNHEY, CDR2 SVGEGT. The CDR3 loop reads CASSYSLGLGNQPQHF. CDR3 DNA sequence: TGTGCCAGCAGTTACTCGCTCGGACTAGGCAATCAGCCCCAGCATTTT.